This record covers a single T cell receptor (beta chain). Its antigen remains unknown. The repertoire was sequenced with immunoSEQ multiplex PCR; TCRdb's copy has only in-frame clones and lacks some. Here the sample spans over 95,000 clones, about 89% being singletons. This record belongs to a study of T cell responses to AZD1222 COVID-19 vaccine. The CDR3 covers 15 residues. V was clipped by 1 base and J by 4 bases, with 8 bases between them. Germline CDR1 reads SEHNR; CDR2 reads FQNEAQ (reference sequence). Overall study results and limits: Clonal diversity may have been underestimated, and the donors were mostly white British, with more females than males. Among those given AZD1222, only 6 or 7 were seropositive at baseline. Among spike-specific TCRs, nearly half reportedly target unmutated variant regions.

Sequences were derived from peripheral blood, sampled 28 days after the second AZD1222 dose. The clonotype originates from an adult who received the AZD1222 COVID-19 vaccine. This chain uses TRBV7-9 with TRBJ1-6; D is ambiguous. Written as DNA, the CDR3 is TGTGCCAGCAGCTTAGGGCAGGATTATAATTCACCCCTCCACTTT. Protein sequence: CASSLGQDYNSPLHF.